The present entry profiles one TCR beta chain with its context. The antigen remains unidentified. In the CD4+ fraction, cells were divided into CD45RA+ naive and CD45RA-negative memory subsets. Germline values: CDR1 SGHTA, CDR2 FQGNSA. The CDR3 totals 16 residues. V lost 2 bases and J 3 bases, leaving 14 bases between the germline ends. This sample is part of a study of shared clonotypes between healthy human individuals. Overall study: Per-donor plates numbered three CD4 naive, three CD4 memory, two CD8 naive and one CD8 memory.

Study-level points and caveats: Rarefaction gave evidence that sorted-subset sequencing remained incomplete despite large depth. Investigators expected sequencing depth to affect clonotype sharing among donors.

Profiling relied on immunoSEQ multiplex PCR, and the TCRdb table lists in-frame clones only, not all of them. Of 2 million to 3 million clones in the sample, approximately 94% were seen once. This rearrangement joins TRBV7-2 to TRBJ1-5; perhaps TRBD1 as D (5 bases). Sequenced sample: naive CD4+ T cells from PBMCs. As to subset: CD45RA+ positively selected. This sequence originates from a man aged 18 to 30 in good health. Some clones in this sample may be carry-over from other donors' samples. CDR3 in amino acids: CASSLTRRGLNQPQHF. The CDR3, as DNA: TGTGCCAGCAGCTTAACCCGAAGGGGCCTCAATCAGCCCCAGCATTTT.